This T cell receptor (beta chain) originates from a study of post-analysis software for immune sequencing data. As for the study in general: Multiple sclerosis in the patients followed relapsing-remitting, secondary progressive and progressive-relapsing courses. Whole-study results and caveats: Controls showed lower frequencies than patients for a few TRBV segments, and TRBV5-6, TRBV5-1 and TRBV20-1 were among these.

The germline V gene has CDR1 SQVTM and CDR2 ANQGSEA. There are 13 residues in the CDR3. Trimming cost V 7 bases and J 7 bases; bases outside gene matches: 8. cDNA libraries for TCR beta contained unique molecular identifiers. A single record per CDR3 protein comes from TCRdb applying MiXCR to the PCR reads. Of approximately 660,000 distinct CDR3 sequences listed, approximately 60% were seen once; the top ten hold about 11%. Regarding this clonotype: What it binds is unknown.

The rearrangement uses TRBV29-1 and TRBJ2-1; 9 nucleotides match TRBD2. Sequenced sample: blood. The source of this sequence is a girl aged 2 to 10 with multiple sclerosis. CDR3 sequence reads: CSAPSGRTNEQFF. The CDR3 DNA sequence: TGCAGCGCCCCAAGCGGGAGGACGAATGAGCAGTTCTTC.